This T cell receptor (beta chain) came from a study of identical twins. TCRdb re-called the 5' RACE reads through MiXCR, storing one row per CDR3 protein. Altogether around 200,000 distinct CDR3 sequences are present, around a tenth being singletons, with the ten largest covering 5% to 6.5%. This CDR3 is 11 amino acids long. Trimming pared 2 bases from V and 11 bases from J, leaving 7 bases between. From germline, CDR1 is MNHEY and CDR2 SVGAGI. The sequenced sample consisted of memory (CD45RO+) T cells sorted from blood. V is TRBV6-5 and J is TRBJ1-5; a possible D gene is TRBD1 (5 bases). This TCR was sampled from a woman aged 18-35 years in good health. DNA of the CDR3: TGTGCCAGCAGTTACCGGGGCGCCCAGCATTTT. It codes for CASSYRGAQHF.